This T cell receptor (beta chain) appears in the sequencing data of a study of shared clonotypes between healthy human individuals. At the level of the study: With ages of 18 to 49, the donors were a couple of women and a few men.

General study findings and limits: Blood alone was sampled, and tissue repertoires likely differ. Relative to clonotypes present in all four donors, those not shared had lower generation probabilities.

Profiled with immunoSEQ multiplex PCR; TCRdb holds only in-frame clones, not every one. The sample includes approximately 2.1 million clones, more than 85% of them seen just once. Turning to this clone: The antigen is not known.

Each donor was a Caucasian adult residing in Nashville, Tennessee. The receptor comes from a man aged 18 to 30 in good health. Some clones in this sample may be carry-over from other donors' samples. The sequencing input was naive CD4+ T cells from PBMCs. Sample subset: CD45RA+ positively selected.

CDR3 in DNA: TGCGCCAGCCAGGACTTAGGGTACGCTGGGGCCAACGTCCTGACTTTC. It yields the protein CASQDLGYAGANVLTF. This chain links TRBV5-1 with TRBJ2-6, with a possible D match to TRBD2 (5 bases). Germline CDR1 reads SGHRS; CDR2 reads YFSETQ. Trimming cost V 7 bases and J 2 bases, with 16 bases left between them. The length of the CDR3 is 16 residues. Full variable domain (missing parts from reference TRBV5-1 and TRBJ2-6): KAGVTQTPRYLIKTRGQQVTLSCSPISGHRSVSWYQQTPGQGLQFLFEYFSETQRNKGNFPGRFSGRQFSNSRSEMNVSTLELGDSALYLCASQDLGYAGANVLTFGAGSRLTVL.